This passage covers 5 T cell receptor beta chains from one sample sequenced in a study of blood T cell repertoires in COVID-19. Assay used: immunoSEQ multiplex PCR; TCRdb lists only in-frame clones, some missing. The repertoire holds about 140,000 clones, with approximately 90% as singletons. Sequencing input: peripheral blood. The receptor source for this set is a human donor in a cohort sampled during active COVID-19.

This clone was seen only once. This sample includes further DNA sequences coding for the same CDR3. This chain uses TRBV29-1 with TRBJ1-1; TRBD1 matches at 9 bases. V gave up 7 bases and J gave up 2 bases; unmatched junction bases: 5. Germline V CDR1 and CDR2: SQVTM, ANQGSEA. The CDR3 runs 13 residues. Here the CDR3 reads CSASGQGNTEAFF. CDR3 coding DNA: TGCAGCGCCTCGGGACAGGGAAACACTGAAGCTTTCTTT.

The chain couples TRBV5-1 to TRBJ2-5; 8 bases map to TRBD1. The CDR3 spans 17 residues. The V segment lost 2 bases and the J segment 1 base; nucleotides outside the gene matches: 10. Germline CDR1 reads SGHRS; CDR2 reads YFSETQ. CDR3 sequence (DNA): TGCGCCAGCAGCTTCTGGCTCCCCCAGGGGGCCCAAGAGACCCAGTACTTC. It codes for CASSFWLPQGAQETQYF.

The chain combines TRBV27 with TRBJ2-5, with 9 bases matching TRBD1. V gave up 8 bases and J gave up 7 bases; unmatched junction bases: 8. The germline gives CDR1 MNHEY, CDR2 SMNVEV (reference sequence). This CDR3 comprises 13 residues. CDR3 loop: CASWTGAVGTQYF. In nucleotides, the CDR3 is TGTGCCAGCTGGACAGGGGCTGTCGGGACCCAGTACTTC.

The chain is built from TRBV25-1 and TRBJ1-1, with no clear D. The germline V gene has CDR1 MGHDK and CDR2 SYGVNS. With 3 bases removed from V and 3 bases from J, the gap between germline ends came to 8 bases. The CDR3 runs 13 residues. CDR3 protein: CASSESTYTEAFF. The CDR3 DNA sequence: TGTGCCAGCAGTGAGAGTACCTACACTGAAGCTTTCTTT.

The J gene is TRBJ1-3, the V gene TRBV29-1; TRBD1 is a possible D gene (6 bases). Germline V lookup: CDR1 SQVTM, CDR2 ANQGSEA. The CDR3 totals 14 residues. V was cut by 3 bases and J by 2 bases, with 11 bases left in between. CDR3 sequence: CSVDGNRAGNTIYF. The CDR3 nucleotides read TGCAGCGTTGACGGGAACAGGGCTGGAAACACCATATATTTT.